The T cell receptor (beta chain) described here comes from a study of post-analysis software for immune sequencing data (dated by TCRdb to about 2015). For context, the study as a whole: Recorded disease courses included relapsing-remitting, secondary progressive and progressive-relapsing multiple sclerosis, with some patients lacking subtype annotation. The patient repertoires were set against 10 to 11 previously published healthy control repertoires from donors whose ages ranged from roughly 6 to 25 years. A subset of samples was prepared in parallel using single-end sample barcoding, then pooled and co-amplified after Illumina adapter ligation. On the study overall, not on this receptor specifically: Several TRBV segments, including TRBV5-6, TRBV5-1 and TRBV20-1, were significantly more frequent in patients than controls. Strong co-clustering of samples prepared in the same batch was shown by direct clustering with F measure, prompting a batch-effect correction. The control group was slightly older than the multiple sclerosis patient group. Significantly lower normalized Chao1 diversity was found in multiple sclerosis patients than in controls, suggesting substantial peripheral T-cell clonal expansion.

From a lookup of the germline V gene, CDR1 and CDR2 are SGHDT and YYEEEE. Cut back by 4 bases and 5 bases, the V and J ends lie 7 bases apart. The CDR3 runs 12 amino acids, cysteine and phenylalanine included. The CDR3 DNA has 36 bases and is translated from base 1. The sample holds many counts of this clonotype. This receptor's antigen is unknown. The sample holds no much larger clone one base away, and base qualities are not on file. To demonstrate the VDJtools post-analysis software, the study profiled TCR beta repertoires from the peripheral blood of about a dozen young patients with multiple sclerosis. The patients with multiple sclerosis were children and adolescents between about 6 and 15 years of age. Preparation of the library involved PCR. The instrument given in TCRdb is Illumina HiSeq 2500. Unique molecular identifiers were incorporated into TCR beta cDNA libraries to reduce PCR and sequencing biases. Every 1 to 10 million input T cells yielded about 500,000 cDNA molecules, meaning each molecule approximated one T cell. Patient libraries were prepared and sequenced with the same protocol used for the earlier healthy control dataset. Samples belonging to the same batch were prepared together, multiplexed and sequenced on a shared HiSeq lane. As for the original processing: MIGEC handled the raw barcoded reads, throwing out single-read molecular identifier groups before consensus assembly and CDR3 extraction. VDJtools was used for post-analysis of the clonotype tables, with diversity normalized by down-sampling every dataset to the smallest sample size. In repertoire overlap clustering, CDR3 amino acid sequences, but not nucleotide sequences, were matched to correct batch-related cross-sample contamination. TCRdb took the public reads, trimmed them with fastp at Q25, ran MiXCR for clone calling and kept in-frame beta chains. CDR3 protein duplicates are merged, each entry listing the most common genes and DNA. The V and J calls come from TCRdb's annotation, not from the publication. The table for this sample lists roughly 570,000 distinct CDR3 sequences; under 40% of them were counted only once. The ten largest clones represent 4.5% to 7.5% of the sample.

The receptor was isolated from a girl aged 2-17 years with multiple sclerosis. Recombination linked TRBV5-6 to TRBJ2-1, with no reliable assignment of the D segment. The sample was blood. The CDR3 here reads CASSQINNEQFF. The nucleotides read TGTGCCAGCAGCCAAATCAACAATGAGCAGTTCTTC.